The present T cell receptor beta chain was sequenced within a study of cytomegalovirus exposure and HLA in healthy donors (TCRdb year 2017). About the full investigation: According to a later analysis, the approximately 130 validation repertoires were produced on the same platform as the approximately 600 repertoires of the first cohort. In addition to the first cohort of 650 to 750 subjects, a separate validation cohort of 120 different subjects was used. The study aimed to test whether signatures of past pathogen exposure could be identified by cataloging public T cell receptors. High-throughput TCR immunosequencing, statistical association of individual TCRs with disease status, and machine learning were combined to predict cytomegalovirus infection status.

The donors were included in the validation cohort of some 120 subjects, a group kept apart from the approximately 650-subject first cohort. To prepare the library, the immunoSEQ multiplex PCR assay was applied. Turning to the authors' computational methods: A statistical classification framework was built for diagnosing cytomegalovirus status from the catalog of TCR beta chain sequences. Not all clones reach the TCRdb copy of this immuneACCESS table, which keeps in-frame sequences only. Checked studies attribute under half of the gap to unresolved V genes and leave the rest unexplained. The DNA was the basis for D and trimming; V, J and clone size are from that table. Across this sample there are about 240,000 clones, with about 90% seen only once. The ten most abundant clones make up 1.2% of the sample. Of note for this clone: It lacks a known antigen. Nothing much larger sits one base from this clone, and base qualities are not available.

Results the study describes overall, beyond this receptor: A later analysis found that TCRs clustered in the first cohort also tended to co-occur in the 95 to 150 validation repertoires, with 90% to 95% of cluster scores above 0. All 110 or so repertoires were used to score co-occurrence in the validation cohort in a later analysis, because that analysis had no HLA typing for the cohort. In vitro tests confirmed that a few of the cytomegalovirus-associated TCR beta chains recognize cytomegalovirus antigens. The study listed approximately 160 TCR beta chains as associated with cytomegalovirus. Across donors, most TCR sequences were observed very rarely, whereas some public TCRs were present in many individuals. In both the original and validation cohorts, the classifier was reported to diagnose cytomegalovirus status with high specificity and sensitivity. According to the authors, the approach could potentially be generalized to other disease states and immunological phenotypes.

The sample taken for sequencing was PBMCs. This clonotype was obtained from a woman in her twenties or thirties in good health and CMV-seropositive.

The CDR3 protein is CASSPGGTSSSEQYF. The bases read TGTGCCAGCAGCCCTGGGGGGACTAGCAGTAGCGAGCAGTACTTC. This sequence uses TRBV9 and TRBJ2-7, with TRBD2 matching 9 junction bases. The germline V gene supplies CDR1 SGDLS and CDR2 YYNGEE. Trimming accounts for 4 bases at V and 6 bases at J, while the number of junction bases matched to no gene is 11. From its cysteine to its phenylalanine, the CDR3 spans 15 amino acids. Only the CDR3 portion is preserved as DNA: 45 bases, with reading frame beginning at the first base.